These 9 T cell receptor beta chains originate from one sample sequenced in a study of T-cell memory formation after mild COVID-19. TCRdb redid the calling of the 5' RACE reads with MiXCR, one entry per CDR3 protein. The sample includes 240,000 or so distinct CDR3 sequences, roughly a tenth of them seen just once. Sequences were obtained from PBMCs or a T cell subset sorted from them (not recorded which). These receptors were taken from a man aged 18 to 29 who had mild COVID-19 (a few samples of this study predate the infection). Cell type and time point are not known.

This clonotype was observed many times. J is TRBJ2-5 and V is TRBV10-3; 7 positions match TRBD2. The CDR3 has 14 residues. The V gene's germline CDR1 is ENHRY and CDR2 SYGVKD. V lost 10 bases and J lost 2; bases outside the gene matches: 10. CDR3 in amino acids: CATRGREGQETQYF. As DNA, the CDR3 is TGTGCCACCAGAGGGAGGGAAGGGCAAGAGACCCAGTACTTC.

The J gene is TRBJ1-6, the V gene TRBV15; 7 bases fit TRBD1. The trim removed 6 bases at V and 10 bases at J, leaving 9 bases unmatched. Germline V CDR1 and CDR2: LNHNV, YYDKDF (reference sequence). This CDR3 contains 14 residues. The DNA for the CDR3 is TGTGCCACCAGGGTGACAGGGCTAAAGTCACCCCTCCACTTT. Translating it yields CATRVTGLKSPLHF.

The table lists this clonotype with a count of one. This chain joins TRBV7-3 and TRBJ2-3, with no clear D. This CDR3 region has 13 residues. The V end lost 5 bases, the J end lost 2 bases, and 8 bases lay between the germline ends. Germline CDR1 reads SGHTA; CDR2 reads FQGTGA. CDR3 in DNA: TGTGCCAGCAGCGGGTCCTACACAGATACGCAGTATTTT. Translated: CASSGSYTDTQYF.

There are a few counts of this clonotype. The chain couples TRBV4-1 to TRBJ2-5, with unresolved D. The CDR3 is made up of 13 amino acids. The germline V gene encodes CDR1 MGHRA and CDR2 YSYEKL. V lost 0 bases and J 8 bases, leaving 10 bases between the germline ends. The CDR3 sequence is CASSQDGLRTQYF. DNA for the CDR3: TGCGCCAGCAGCCAAGATGGGTTGAGAACCCAGTACTTC.

CDR3 region: CASSQGSLAQFF. The DNA of the CDR3 is TGCGCCAGCAGCCAAGGATCCCTGGCGCAGTTCTTC. V is TRBV4-3 and J is TRBJ2-1; no clear D. V dropped 1 base and J dropped 12 bases, with 10 bases sitting between them. Germline V CDR1 and CDR2: LGHNA, YSLEER. The CDR3 is 12 amino acids.

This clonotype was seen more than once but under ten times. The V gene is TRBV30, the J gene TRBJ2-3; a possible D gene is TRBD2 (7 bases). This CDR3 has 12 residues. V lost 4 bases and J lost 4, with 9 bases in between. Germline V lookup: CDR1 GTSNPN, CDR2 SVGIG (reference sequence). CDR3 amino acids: CAWMRGPDTQYF. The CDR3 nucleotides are TGTGCCTGGATGCGGGGGCCAGATACGCAGTATTTT.

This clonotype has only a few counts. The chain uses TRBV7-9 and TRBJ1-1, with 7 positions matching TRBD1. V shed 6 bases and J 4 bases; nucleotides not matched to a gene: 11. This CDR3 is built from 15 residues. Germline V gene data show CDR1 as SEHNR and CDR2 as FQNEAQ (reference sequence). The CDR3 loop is CASSSLRGLSTEAFF. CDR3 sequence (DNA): TGTGCCAGCAGTTCTCTGAGGGGGCTCTCCACTGAAGCTTTCTTT.

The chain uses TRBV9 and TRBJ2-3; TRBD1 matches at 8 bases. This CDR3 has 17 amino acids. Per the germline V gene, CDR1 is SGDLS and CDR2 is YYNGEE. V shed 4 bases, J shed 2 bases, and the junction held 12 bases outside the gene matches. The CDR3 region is CASSPRTGRTYTDTQYF. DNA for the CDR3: TGTGCCAGCAGCCCCCGGACAGGGCGGACCTACACAGATACGCAGTATTTT.

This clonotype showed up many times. CDR3 in amino acids: CATSRGGGETQYF. The CDR3 nucleotides read TGTGCCACCAGCAGAGGGGGGGGAGAGACCCAGTACTTC. J is TRBJ2-5 and V is TRBV15, with TRBD2 matching 7 bases. V lost 1 base and J lost 4; bases outside the gene matches: 0. From germline, CDR1 is LNHNV and CDR2 YYDKDF (reference sequence). The CDR3 length is 13 residues. Filled out from reference TRBV15 and TRBJ2-5, the complete variable domain reads DAMVIQNPRYQVTQFGKPVTLSCSQTLNHNVMYWYQQKSSQAPKLLFHYYDKDFNNEADTPDNFQSRRPNTSFCFLDIRSPGLGDTAMYLCATSRGGGETQYFGPGTRLLVL.